The 19 T cell receptor beta chains listed next were all sequenced from one sample in a study of OX40 agonist ivuxolimab in advanced cancers. Produced via immunoSEQ multiplex PCR; TCRdb's table is partial and in-frame only. Here the sample spans 80,000 or so clones, around 90% being singletons. Sequenced material: CD4+ or CD8+ T cells sorted from blood, taken in a trial of the OX40 agonist ivuxolimab. These receptors were collected from an adult with an advanced solid tumor such as melanoma, head and neck, liver or kidney cancer.

The chain combines TRBV5-6 with TRBJ2-5; D remains unclear. The V end was cut by 4 bases, the J end by 4 bases, with 8 bases between. This CDR3 contains 12 residues. Germline V gives CDR1 SGHDT, CDR2 YYEEEE. In nucleotides, the CDR3 is TGTGCCAGCAGCGGGGTCAGAGAGACCCAGTACTTC. This codes for CASSGVRETQYF.

The chain recombines TRBV6-6 with TRBJ1-2, with TRBD1 as a possible D gene (6 bases). In germline, CDR1 is MNHNY, CDR2 SVGAGI (reference sequence). The V end was cut by 8 bases, the J end by 6 bases, with 16 bases between. The CDR3 runs to 13 residues. The chain's CDR3 is CASEKGQGNGYTF. CDR3 sequence (DNA): TGTGCCAGCGAAAAGGGACAAGGGAATGGCTACACCTTC.

The rearrangement joins TRBV18 to TRBJ1-4; D uncertain. CDR1 is KGHSH and CDR2 is LQKENI in the germline V gene. The CDR3 covers 14 residues. The germline V and J ends were trimmed by 3 bases and 0 bases, with 5 bases remaining between them. CDR3 residues: CASSPGATNEKLFF. The DNA for the CDR3 is TGTGCCAGCTCACCGGGTGCAACTAATGAAAAACTGTTTTTT.

The rearrangement uses TRBV11-3 and TRBJ2-2, with D perhaps TRBD2 (6 bases). The ends were cut back, 1 base at V and 6 bases at J, with 12 bases in the middle. Per germline, CDR1 SGHNT and CDR2 YENEEA. This CDR3 spans 15 amino acids. Here the CDR3 reads CASSLGGGIAGELFF. CDR3 nucleotide sequence: TGTGCCAGCAGCTTAGGTGGAGGGATAGCCGGGGAGCTGTTTTTT.

V is TRBV28 and J is TRBJ2-1, with 12 bases lining up with TRBD2. This CDR3 has 15 amino acids. In germline, CDR1 is MDHEN, CDR2 SYDVKM. Losses at the gene ends were 6 bases for V and 6 bases for J; bases not matched to a gene: 6. The CDR3: CASSLTSGRPNEQFF. The CDR3 DNA reads as TGTGCCAGCAGCCTCACTAGCGGGAGGCCCAATGAGCAGTTCTTC.

The J gene is TRBJ1-5, the V gene TRBV2; TRBD1 aligns across 9 bases. This CDR3 is built from 15 residues. The trim removed 5 bases at V and 6 bases at J, leaving 8 bases unmatched. Germline CDR1 SNHLY, CDR2 FYNNEI. CDR3 coding DNA: TGTGCCAGCAGTTTGGGACAGGGCGTCGCTCAGCCCCAGCATTTT. It is translated as CASSLGQGVAQPQHF.

V and J are TRBV10-3 and TRBJ2-3; D not certain. The germline CDR1 and CDR2 sequences are ENHRY and SYGVKD. The CDR3 contains 12 residues. V was pared by 6 bases and J by 4 bases, with 8 bases between. CDR3 coding DNA: TGTGCCATCAGCCCAGGTTCAGATACGCAGTATTTT. Amino acids: CAISPGSDTQYF.

V gene TRBV19 combines with J gene TRBJ1-2, with D maybe TRBD1 (6 bases). In germline, CDR1 is LNHDA, CDR2 SQIVND (reference sequence). The germline V and J ends were trimmed by 5 bases and 5 bases, with 12 bases remaining between them. This CDR3 is built from 13 residues. Here the CDR3 reads CASSEQGRYGYTF. In DNA form, the CDR3 reads TGTGCCAGTAGTGAACAGGGAAGGTATGGCTACACCTTC.

This chain connects TRBV10-1 to TRBJ1-2; 10 bases are a match to TRBD1. There are 15 residues in the CDR3. Trimming removed 4 bases from V and 5 bases from J; junction bases left unmatched: 7. Per the germline V gene, CDR1 is WNHNN and CDR2 is SYGVQD (reference sequence). This chain's CDR3 is CASSGLTGGAYGYTF. CDR3 in DNA: TGCGCCAGCAGTGGGCTGACAGGGGGCGCTTATGGCTACACCTTC.

The chain joins TRBV19 to TRBJ2-7; TRBD1 agrees at 10 bases. The V and J ends lost 5 bases and 2 bases, in that order; junction bases with no gene match: 3. CDR1 and CDR2 from the germline V gene are LNHDA and SQIVND (reference sequence). This CDR3 contains 14 residues. The CDR3 region is CASSLGTGAYEQYF. CDR3 nucleotide sequence: TGTGCCAGTAGTCTCGGGACAGGGGCCTACGAGCAGTACTTC.

The chain employs TRBV29-1 and TRBJ2-1; maybe TRBD2 (6 bases). The V and J ends lost 4 bases and 2 bases respectively, with 18 bases between them. The CDR3 is 16 amino acids. Germline CDR1 is SQVTM and CDR2 is ANQGSEA. CDR3 DNA sequence: TGCAGCGTTGTTCCGGTGCGGGAAGCGGCCTACAATGAGCAGTTCTTC. Translating gives CSVVPVREAAYNEQFF.

This sequence joins TRBV7-2 and TRBJ2-1; tentatively, D is TRBD1 (5 bases). CDR1 SGHTA and CDR2 FQGNSA come from the germline V gene. V was cut by 7 bases and J by 0 bases, with 10 bases left in between. CDR3 length: 14 amino acids. The CDR3 DNA reads as TGTGCCAGCAAAGACAGAAGCTCCTACAATGAGCAGTTCTTC. It codes for CASKDRSSYNEQFF.

The chain has TRBV7-2 and TRBJ2-3, with D unresolved. The CDR3 runs 11 residues. CDR1 SGHTA and CDR2 FQGNSA come from the germline V gene. V shed 5 bases and J shed 7 bases, with 7 bases lying between them. CDR3 DNA: TGTGCCAGCAGCCTGAGCAATACGCAGTATTTT. Protein: CASSLSNTQYF.

The chain couples TRBV15 to TRBJ2-1; no definite D call. The CDR3 is 14 amino acids. Looked up from germline, CDR1 is LNHNV and CDR2 is YYDKDF (reference sequence). V dropped 4 bases and J dropped 6 bases, with 13 bases sitting between them. This chain's CDR3 is CATSTEVTSNEQFF. The CDR3 DNA follows: TGTGCCACCAGCACAGAGGTGACAAGCAATGAGCAGTTCTTC.

V gene TRBV5-4 combines with J gene TRBJ1-1, with a possible D match to TRBD1 (5 bases). V was trimmed by 6 bases and J by 1 base, leaving 10 bases between them. Germline loops: CDR1 SGHNT, CDR2 YYREEE (reference sequence). The CDR3 contains 13 residues. The CDR3 loop reads CASTATGNTEAFF. The CDR3 nucleotides read TGTGCCAGCACCGCCACAGGGAACACTGAAGCTTTCTTT. The complete variable domain, with remaining parts taken from reference TRBV5-4 and TRBJ1-1, reads ETGVTQSPTHLIKTRGQQVTLRCSSQSGHNTVSWYQQALGQGPQFIFQYYREEENGRGNFPPRFSGLQFPNYSSELNVNALELDDSALYLCASTATGNTEAFFGQGTRLTVV.

There are a few counts of this clone. V usage is TRBV7-2 and J usage is TRBJ2-2, with 7 nucleotides matching TRBD1. CDR3 length equals 15 residues. V shed 5 bases and J 0 bases; nucleotides not matched to a gene: 3. Per germline, CDR1 SGHTA and CDR2 FQGNSA. CDR3 in DNA: TGTGCCAGCAGCGCACAGGGGTCGAACACCGGGGAGCTGTTTTTT. Amino acids: CASSAQGSNTGELFF.

The rearrangement links TRBV28 to TRBJ2-2, with no clear D. The V gene's germline CDR1 is MDHEN and CDR2 SYDVKM. This CDR3 has 14 residues. V was clipped by 3 bases and J by 0 bases, with 5 bases between them. CDR3 in DNA: TGTGCCAGCAGTTTTAGTTCGAACACCGGGGAGCTGTTTTTT. Protein product: CASSFSSNTGELFF.

This clone was counted once. The V gene is TRBV5-8, the J gene TRBJ2-3; D gene ambiguous. The CDR3 contains 14 residues. Germline lookup yields CDR1 SGHTS and CDR2 YDEGEE. Trimming took off 0 bases at V and 4 bases at J, with 9 bases between the two ends. CDR3 bases: TGTGCCAGCAGCTTGGACGTCGGAGCAGATACGCAGTATTTT. Its protein is CASSLDVGADTQYF.

The V call is TRBV7-6, the J call TRBJ2-7; 7 bases fit TRBD1. The junction had 9 bases not matched to a gene; V was cut back by 8 bases and J by 2 bases. The CDR3 loop spans 14 amino acids. CDR1 is SGHVS and CDR2 is FNYEAQ in the germline V gene. CDR3 sequence: CASALGQQTYEQYF. The CDR3 DNA sequence: TGTGCCAGCGCATTGGGACAGCAGACCTACGAGCAGTACTTC.